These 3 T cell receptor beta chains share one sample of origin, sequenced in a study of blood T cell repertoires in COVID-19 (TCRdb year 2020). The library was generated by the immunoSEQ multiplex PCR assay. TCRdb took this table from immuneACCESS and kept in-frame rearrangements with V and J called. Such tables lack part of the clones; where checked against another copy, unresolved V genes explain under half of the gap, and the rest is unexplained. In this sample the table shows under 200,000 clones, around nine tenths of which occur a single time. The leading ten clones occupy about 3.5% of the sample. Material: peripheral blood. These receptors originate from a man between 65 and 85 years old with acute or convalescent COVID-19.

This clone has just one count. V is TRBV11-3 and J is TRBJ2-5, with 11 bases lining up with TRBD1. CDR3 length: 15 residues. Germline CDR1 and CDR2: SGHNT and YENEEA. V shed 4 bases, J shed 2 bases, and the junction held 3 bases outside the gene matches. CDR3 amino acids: CASSSRDRGQETQYF. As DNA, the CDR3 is TGTGCCAGCAGCTCTCGGGACAGGGGGCAAGAGACCCAGTACTTC.

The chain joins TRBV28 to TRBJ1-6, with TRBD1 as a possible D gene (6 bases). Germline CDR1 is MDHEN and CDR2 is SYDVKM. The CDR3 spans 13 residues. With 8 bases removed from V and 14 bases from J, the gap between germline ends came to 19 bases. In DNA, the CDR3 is TGTGCCAGCCTCTCACCCGACAGGCGGACCCTCCACTTT. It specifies CASLSPDRRTLHF.

The chain's CDR3 is CASSYGGRGRQPQHF. CDR3 nucleotide sequence: TGTGCCAGCAGTTATGGGGGCAGGGGACGGCAGCCCCAGCATTTT. The chain combines TRBV6-2 or TRBV6-3 with TRBJ1-5; maybe TRBD1 (6 bases). The germline V gene encodes CDR1 MNHEY and CDR2 SVGEGT. V dropped 3 bases and J dropped 7 bases, with 16 bases sitting between them. The CDR3 length is 15 residues.